Listed below are T cell receptor beta chains from one sample, sequenced in a study of long-term antiretroviral therapy in people with HIV. Some clones are missing from TCRdb's copy, which holds only in-frame ones; the method was immunoSEQ multiplex PCR. The sample consists of roughly 16,000 clones, approximately 80% of them appearing once. The source material was unsorted PBMCs, sampled 0.3 years before starting antiretroviral therapy. All receptors derive from a man aged 45-65 years with HIV. Each CDR3 is given with its conserved first and last residue. The order of the fields is CDR3 DNA, CDR3 protein, J gene, V gene, clone size, D gene. The D gene is left open where the match is weak. Clone size is not always given. Where it is, it says once, few, many or a class for expanded clones.

TGCAGCGTTGAGGGGGGCGCGAACACTGAAGCTTTCTTT | CSVEGGANTEAFF | TRBJ1-1 | TRBV29-1 | . | .
TGTGCCAGTAGTATAGTGCCCGGTAGGAACTATGGCTACACCTTC | CASSIVPGRNYGYTF | TRBJ1-2 | TRBV19 | . | .
TGTGCCAGCAGTTACCTAACTAGCGGGAAAAACATTCAGTACTTC | CASSYLTSGKNIQYF | TRBJ2-4 | TRBV6-6 | . | TRBD2
TGTGCCAGCAGCCTTTTGACAGGGCTCGGGAGGGCCGGCACAGATACGCAGTATTTT | CASSLLTGLGRAGTDTQYF | TRBJ2-3 | TRBV7-9 | . | .
TGTGCCAGCTCACCAGGATCCGTAATCTCTGGAAACACCATATATTTT | CASSPGSVISGNTIYF | TRBJ1-3 | TRBV18 | . | .
TGTGCCAGCAGCCCAGGGCCATACCTCCGGGAGACCCAGTACTTC | CASSPGPYLRETQYF | TRBJ2-5 | TRBV7-3 | . | .
TGTGCCAGCTCACCAACGGCCCCGGAAGGGCGAACTGAAGCTTTCTTT | CASSPTAPEGRTEAFF | TRBJ1-1 | TRBV18 | once | .
TGCGCCAGCAGCCAAGATTTAGGAGAGCATTACGAGCAGTACTTC | CASSQDLGEHYEQYF | TRBJ2-7 | TRBV4-3 | . | .
TGTGCCAGCAGCTTCCGACTAGCGGGGGCCCCCTACGAGCAGTACTTC | CASSFRLAGAPYEQYF | TRBJ2-7 | TRBV5-4 | . | TRBD2
TGTGCCAGCAGTCACTTGGGGACTAGCACAGATACGCAGTATTTT | CASSHLGTSTDTQYF | TRBJ2-3 | TRBV27 | . | .
TGTGCCAGCAGCTTGGGCAGGATAGAGACCCAGTACTTC | CASSLGRIETQYF | TRBJ2-5 | TRBV5-5 | . | .
TGTGCCAGCAGCTCGCCCGGGAGGCGGTATGGCTACACCTTC | CASSSPGRRYGYTF | TRBJ1-2 | TRBV5-5 | once | .
TGTGCCAGCAGCTCGCCGGGACAGGGGAAGAACACCATATATTTT | CASSSPGQGKNTIYF | TRBJ1-3 | TRBV5-4 | . | TRBD1
TGTGCCAGCAGCTCCCAAGGGGGGGGAGGGGCCAAAAACATTCAGTACTTC | CASSSQGGGGAKNIQYF | TRBJ2-4 | TRBV7-2 | . | .
TGTGCCAGCAGCCCCTGGGGAGGGGAGACATCTGAGCAGTTCTTC | CASSPWGGETSEQFF | TRBJ2-1 | TRBV7-9 | once | TRBD2
TGCGCCAGCAGCCAAGATGCTGGACCCCAGCATTTT | CASSQDAGPQHF | TRBJ1-5 | TRBV4-3 | . | .
TGTGCCAGCAGCTCATGGTCCTATAGGGGCAATCAGCCCCAGCATTTT | CASSSWSYRGNQPQHF | TRBJ1-5 | TRBV7-9 | . | .
TGTGCCAGCAGTATACAGACGAACACTGAAGCTTTCTTT | CASSIQTNTEAFF | TRBJ1-1 | TRBV28 | . | .
TGTGCCACTGGAAGGGCGGAGGGAAATTACAATGAGCAGTTCTTC | CATGRAEGNYNEQFF | TRBJ2-1 | TRBV7-9 | medium-sized | .
TGTGCCAGCAGCTTTTCAGAACTTACAACTAATGAAAAACTGTTTTTT | CASSFSELTTNEKLFF | TRBJ1-4 | TRBV7-9 | . | .